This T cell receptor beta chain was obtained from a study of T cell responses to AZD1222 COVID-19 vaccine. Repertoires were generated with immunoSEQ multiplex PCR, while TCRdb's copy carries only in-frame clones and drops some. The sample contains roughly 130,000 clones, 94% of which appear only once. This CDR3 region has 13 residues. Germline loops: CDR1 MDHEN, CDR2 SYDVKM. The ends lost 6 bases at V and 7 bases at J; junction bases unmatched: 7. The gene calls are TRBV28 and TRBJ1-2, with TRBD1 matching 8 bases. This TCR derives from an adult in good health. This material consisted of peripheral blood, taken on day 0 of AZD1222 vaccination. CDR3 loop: CASSPDRGGGYTF. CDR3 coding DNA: TGTGCCAGCAGCCCAGACAGGGGCGGTGGCTACACCTTC.